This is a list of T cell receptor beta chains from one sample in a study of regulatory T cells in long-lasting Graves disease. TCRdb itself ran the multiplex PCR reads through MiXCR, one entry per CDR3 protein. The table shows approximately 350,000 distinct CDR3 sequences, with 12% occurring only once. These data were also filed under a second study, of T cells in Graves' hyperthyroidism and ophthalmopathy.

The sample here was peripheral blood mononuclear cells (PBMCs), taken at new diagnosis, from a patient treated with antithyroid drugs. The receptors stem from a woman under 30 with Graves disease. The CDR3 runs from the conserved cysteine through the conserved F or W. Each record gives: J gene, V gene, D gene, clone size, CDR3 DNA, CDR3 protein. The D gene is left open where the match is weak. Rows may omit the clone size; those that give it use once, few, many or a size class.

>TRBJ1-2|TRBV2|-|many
TGTGCCAGCAGCGTCTCCCCAGGGGACTATGGCTACACCTTC
CASSVSPGDYGYTF
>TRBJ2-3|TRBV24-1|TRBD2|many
TGTGCCACCAGTGATTTGCTAGCGGGAGGGCCTCCTGGGACAGATACGCAGTATTTT
CATSDLLAGGPPGTDTQYF
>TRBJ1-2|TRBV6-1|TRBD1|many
TGTGCCAGCATCGAAAGACAGGGCCCTAACTATGGCTACACCTTC
CASIERQGPNYGYTF
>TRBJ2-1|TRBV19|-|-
TGTGCCAGTAGTTCTCGACTTCCCCTGGGGGAGCAGTTCTTC
CASSSRLPLGEQFF
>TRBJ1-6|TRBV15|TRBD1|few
TGTGCCACCAGCAGCTCCCGGGACAGCCAGTATTCACCCCTCCACTTT
CATSSSRDSQYSPLHF
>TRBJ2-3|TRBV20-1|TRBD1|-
TGCAGTGCTAGAGTTCCGGGACAGGGGCCAGATACGCAGTATTTT
CSARVPGQGPDTQYF
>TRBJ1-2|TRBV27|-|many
TGTGCCAGCGGTGAGGACTCCATCTATGGCTACACCTTC
CASGEDSIYGYTF
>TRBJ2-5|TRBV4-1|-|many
TGCGCCAGCAGCCAAGAATGGTCAGGGGTCCAAGAGACCCAGTACTTC
CASSQEWSGVQETQYF
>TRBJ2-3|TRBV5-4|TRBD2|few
TGTGCCAGCAGCATAGGGACTAGCGGGAGGGCCGAAGATACGCAGTATTTT
CASSIGTSGRAEDTQYF
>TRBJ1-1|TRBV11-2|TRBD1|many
TGTGCCAGCAGCCCGGACAGGGTCAACACTGAAGCTTTCTTT
CASSPDRVNTEAFF
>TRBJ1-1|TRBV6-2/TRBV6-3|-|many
TGTGCCAGCAGTTTGTATTTCGCGGGCACTGAAGCTTTCTTT
CASSLYFAGTEAFF
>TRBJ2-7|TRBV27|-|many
TGTGCCAGCAGTCCGGCGAACGGGAGAAAAATTACCTACGAGCAGTACTTC
CASSPANGRKITYEQYF
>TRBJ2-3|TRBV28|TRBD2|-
TGTGCCAGCAGTCCACTAGCGGGAGTTCCGGATACGCAGTATTTT
CASSPLAGVPDTQYF
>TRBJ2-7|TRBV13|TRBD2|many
TGTGCCAGCAGCTTCCGGACTAGCGGGAGCTACGAGCAGTACTTC
CASSFRTSGSYEQYF
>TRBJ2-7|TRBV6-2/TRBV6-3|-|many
TGTGCCAGCGGGAGGTGGGCTGTCTACGAGCAGTACTTC
CASGRWAVYEQYF
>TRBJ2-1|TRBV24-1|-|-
TGTGCCACCAGTGATTGGGGAAATTCCAATGAGCAGTTCTTC
CATSDWGNSNEQFF
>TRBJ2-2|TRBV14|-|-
TGTGCCAGCAGCCAACTTGTGGCGAGAGGGGAGCTGTTTTTT
CASSQLVARGELFF
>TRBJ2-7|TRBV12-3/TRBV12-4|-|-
TGTGCCAGCAGTTTCCACCCATATGTGGATTACGAGCAGTACTTC
CASSFHPYVDYEQYF
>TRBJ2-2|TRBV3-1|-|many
TGTGCCAGCAGCCAAGTCGACTCTAAATCTGCCGGGGAGCTGTTTTTT
CASSQVDSKSAGELFF
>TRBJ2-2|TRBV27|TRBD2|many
TGTGCCAGCAGTCGAGAAGCGGGAGGGCCATACACCGGGGAGCTGTTTTTT
CASSREAGGPYTGELFF
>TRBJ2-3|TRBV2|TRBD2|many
TGTGCCAGAGGAGGACTAGCCAGACTGGATACGCAGTATTTT
CARGGLARLDTQYF
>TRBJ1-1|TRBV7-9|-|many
TGTGCCAGCAGCTTAGAGGTGGGGATGGTGGCTGAAGCTTTCTTT
CASSLEVGMVAEAFF
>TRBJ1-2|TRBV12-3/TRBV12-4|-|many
TGTGCCAGCAATTCAGGGGCTATCTATGGCTACACCTTC
CASNSGAIYGYTF
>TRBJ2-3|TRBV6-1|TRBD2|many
TGTGCCAGCAGGATTAGCGGGGCAGATACGCAGTATTTT
CASRISGADTQYF